The TCR beta chain under discussion was sequenced for a study of beta chain features in type 1 diabetes (dated by TCRdb to 2016 to 2019). Context from the whole study: Mean age, gender distribution, total cell number and subset yield were not different between patients and healthy donors. The study compared the TCRB repertoires of sorted circulating CD4+ T cell subsets in recently diagnosed type 1 diabetes patients with those in matched healthy donors. Regulatory and stem cell-like memory subsets were isolated from only 8 patients and roughly eight healthy donors, whereas naive and central memory subsets came from all 30 or so donors. A total of 100 million to 110 million sorted cells were examined across all samples, and a strong correlation was observed between cell number per subset and RNA yield.

All of the isolated RNA was reverse transcribed with the High Capacity cDNA Reverse Transcription Kit, so expressed TCRB transcripts were sequenced. Deep immunoSEQ sequencing was applied to naive, central memory and regulatory T cell samples, giving an average of approximately 4 million total reads per sample. Sorted cells were lysed in RLT buffer and RNA was extracted with DNase-treated RNeasy Micro or Mini kits, depending on cell number. Each cell subset was processed separately to prevent cross-contamination, with patient and healthy donor samples processed together. TCRB sequences were amplified from cDNA with the immunoSEQ multiplex PCR, producing 87-bp fragments spanning the CDR3 region. The amplicons were sequenced using the Illumina HiSeq platform. The source study handled its data this way. PCR bias was computationally corrected using synthetic template baselines, reads within Hamming distance 2 were collapsed, and singletons that could not be merged were discarded. By aligning reads against IMGT, V, D and J genes, CDR3 length, and insertions or deletions at six rearrangement sites were assigned. Clonotype counts were normalized to sorted cell number within each subset before computing true diversity and Gini coefficients with the tcR R package. Repertoire sharing was quantified using the overlap coefficient calculated on TCRB nucleotide sequences. TCRdb's version of the immuneACCESS table is confined to in-frame rearrangements and falls short of the full clone set. An unresolved V gene accounts for under half of the shortfall where checked; the remainder is of unknown origin. The V and J calls and clone size were taken over from that table, and D and trimming were inferred from the DNA. Within this sample are more than 100,000 clones, with approximately 9% of them counted one time only. Jointly, the top ten make up 0.75% of the sample.

A single peripheral blood draw of approximately 110 mL on average was collected from each donor into heparinised tubes. A BD FACSAria II and a panel including CD45RO, CCR7, CD25, CD127, CD95 and CD27 were used to sort naive, central memory, regulatory and stem cell-like memory CD4+ T cells. Purity was above 98% for every sorted population. Right away, PBMCs were isolated by Lymphoprep density gradient centrifugation and were stained directly, with no culture step. To minimize batch effects, samples were stained and sorted in pairs, one healthy donor with one patient per experiment. Worth noting for this clone: Its target antigen remains unknown. No base quality information exists; no much larger clone differs at one position.

Overall results and qualifications from the work: Naive, central memory and regulatory TCRB repertoires appeared more similar among patients than among healthy donors. In all four CD4+ subsets, TCRB CDR3 length was moderately but significantly shorter in type 1 diabetes patients. HLA sub-analyses involved small numbers of individuals, so any influence of HLA type on TCRB rearrangement remained unresolved. PCR may preferentially amplify shorter templates, but because patient and control samples were amplified and corrected together, any resulting skew would affect both groups equally. Sequencing cDNA rather than genomic DNA could over-represent highly expressing activated cells, although activation and CD3 levels did not differ between groups. Fewer insertions and more nucleotide deletions at VDJ recombination sites were observed in patients with type 1 diabetes, implying thymic rearrangement abnormalities.

The receptor was isolated from a young man with type 1 diabetes. The specimen was central memory CD4+ T cells from blood.

The nucleotide sequence is given as TGTGCCAGCAGCTTAGATTGGGGAGAAGCCGGTCACGAGCAGTACTTC. It translates to CASSLDWGEAGHEQYF. The chain uses TRBV7-9 and TRBJ2-7; the best D guess is TRBD2, with 5 bases matching. V is reduced by 1 base and J by 5 bases, leaving a spacing of 18 bases between them. Per the germline V gene (reference sequence), SEHNR is the CDR1 and FQNEAQ is the CDR2. Taken from cysteine to phenylalanine, the CDR3 has 16 residues. Only the CDR3 part of the read is kept: 48 bases, read in frame from the first base.